Listed below are T cell receptor beta chains from one sample, sequenced in a study of prognosis after radiotherapy for stage I lung cancer. TCRdb passed the multiplex PCR reads through MiXCR, listing each CDR3 protein once. Of about 18,000 distinct CDR3 sequences in the sample, roughly 55% were seen once. Sequencing used PBMCs, obtained before or after stereotactic body radiation therapy (not recorded which). The receptors stem from a donor over 45 with non-small cell lung cancer. Each CDR3 is given with its conserved first and last residue. Fields, in order: J gene, D gene, clone size, V gene, CDR3 DNA, CDR3 protein. D genes are given only for firm matches. Not every row has a clone size; where given, it reads once, few, many or a size class.

TRBJ1-5,NA,NA,TRBV30,TGTGCCTGGAGGAGGGGGGACTTTTTGTCCAATCAGCCCCAGCATTTT,CAWRRGDFLSNQPQHF
TRBJ2-2,NA,NA,TRBV7-2,TGTGCCAGCAGGAGACCTCTCACCGGGGAGCTGTTTTTT,CASRRPLTGELFF
TRBJ1-5,NA,NA,TRBV6-1,TGTGCCAGCAGTGTCTCAGGGGTGGGACAGCCCCAGCATTTT,CASSVSGVGQPQHF
TRBJ2-7,TRBD1,NA,TRBV20-1,TGCAGTGCTAGCGATACCGGGACAGAGACTTTAGAGCAGTACTTC,CSASDTGTETLEQYF
TRBJ1-6,NA,NA,TRBV15,TGTGCCACCAGTTCAACAGAGAATTCACCCCTCCACTTT,CATSSTENSPLHF
TRBJ1-1,TRBD1,many,TRBV6-2/TRBV6-3,TGTGCCGGCAGAACGGGGGACAGGGGAAACACTGAAGCTTTCTTT,CAGRTGDRGNTEAFF
TRBJ1-1,NA,NA,TRBV5-1,TGCGCCAGCAGCTCGGTCCAGGGTATGAACACTGAAGCTTTCTTT,CASSSVQGMNTEAFF
TRBJ2-7,NA,NA,TRBV6-2/TRBV6-3,TGTGCCATCACCAGTCAACGGGACATGGACTCCTCCTACGAGCAGTACTTC,CAITSQRDMDSSYEQYF
TRBJ1-2,NA,medium-sized,TRBV28,TGTGCCAGCAGTTTTACCCATGGCTACACCTTC,CASSFTHGYTF
TRBJ2-7,TRBD1,NA,TRBV27,TGTGCCAGCAGTTCGACAGGGACAAATGCCTACGAGCAGTACTTC,CASSSTGTNAYEQYF
TRBJ2-2,NA,once,TRBV6-2/TRBV6-3,TGTGCCAGCAGTGCAGGGGGGTCCGGGGAGCTGTTTTTT,CASSAGGSGELFF
TRBJ2-1,TRBD2,NA,TRBV6-4,TGTGCCAGCAGTGGGAGACTAGCGGGAGCCCATGAGCAGTTCTTC,CASSGRLAGAHEQFF
TRBJ2-5,NA,NA,TRBV12-5,TGTGCTAGTGGTTTGGGCCTCTCGGACGGGGAGACCCAGTACTTC,CASGLGLSDGETQYF
TRBJ2-7,NA,many,TRBV19,TGTGCCAGTCCCTGTAAGGCTCTAGCGACGCAGTACTTC,CASPCKALATQYF
TRBJ1-1,NA,NA,TRBV11-3,TGTACCAGCAGAACTGGACTAACTGAAGCTTTCTTT,CTSRTGLTEAFF
TRBJ2-5,TRBD1,many,TRBV18,TGTGCCAGCTCGGAATCGGGACAGAGGGAGACCCAGTACTTC,CASSESGQRETQYF
TRBJ2-2,TRBD2,once,TRBV7-9,TGTGCCGGGCGGGGACTAGCGGGACCCACTAACACCGGGGATCTGTTTTTT,CAGRGLAGPTNTGDLFF
TRBJ2-2,NA,NA,TRBV27,TGTGCCAGCAGTTTAGGGTTCGTACAGACCGGGGAGCTGTTTTTT,CASSLGFVQTGELFF
TRBJ2-7,TRBD2,NA,TRBV6-1,TGTGCCAGCAACCGGGAGGGGCCTCGAGAGCAGTACTTC,CASNREGPREQYF
TRBJ2-6,TRBD2,many,TRBV28,TGTGCCAGCAGTGGGGGGGGCTCTGGGGCCAACGTCCTGACTTTC,CASSGGGSGANVLTF
TRBJ2-7,TRBD2,many,TRBV20-1,TGCAGTGCTAGAGATAGCGGGAGATTCCACGAGCAGTACTTC,CSARDSGRFHEQYF
TRBJ2-7,TRBD1,NA,TRBV7-9,TGTGCCAGCAGCTCGCCGGGACAGGTCATTAACGAGCAGTACTTC,CASSSPGQVINEQYF
TRBJ1-4,NA,NA,TRBV5-1,TGCGCCAGCAGTCCCGGAGGCCTTAATGAAAAACTGTTTTTT,CASSPGGLNEKLFF
TRBJ2-7,NA,medium-sized,TRBV13,TGTGCCAGCAGCTTAAAGCCCTACGAGCAGTACTTC,CASSLKPYEQYF